Sequencing of this TCR beta chain was carried out in a study of blood T cell repertoires in COVID-19. Background on the study: Acute and convalescent COVID-19 specimens originated in the United States, Italy and Spain. PBMCs, B-cell-depleted T cells, or T cells were the source of the cDNA or gDNA that made up the material.

Source study methods: Counts of nucleated cells, estimated from reference gene primer amplification, were obtained. Only in-frame clones appear in the TCRdb table, and some are missing; sequencing was by immunoSEQ multiplex PCR. D and trimming were read from the DNA, whereas the V and J calls and clone size are those reported in that table. The data show roughly 70,000 clones, 80% to 95% seen once. V was trimmed by 6 bases and J by 1 base, leaving 8 bases between them. CDR3 size: 12 residues. Per the germline V gene, CDR1 is SQVTM and CDR2 is ANQGSEA. The genes are TRBV29-1 and TRBJ2-3; D might be TRBD1 (5 bases). Sequenced material: peripheral blood. This TCR came from a woman aged 60-70 years with active COVID-19. In nucleotides, the CDR3 is TGCAGCGTCGAACAGGGCACAGATACGCAGTATTTT. This gives the protein CSVEQGTDTQYF.